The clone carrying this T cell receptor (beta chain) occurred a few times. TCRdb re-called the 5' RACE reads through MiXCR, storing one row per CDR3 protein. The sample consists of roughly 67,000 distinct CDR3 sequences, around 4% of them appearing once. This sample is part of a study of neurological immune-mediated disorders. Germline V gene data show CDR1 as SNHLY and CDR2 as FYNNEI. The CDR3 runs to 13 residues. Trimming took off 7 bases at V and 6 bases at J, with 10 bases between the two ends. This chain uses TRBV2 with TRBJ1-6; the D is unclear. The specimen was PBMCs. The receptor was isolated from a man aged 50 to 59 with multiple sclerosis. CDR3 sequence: CASISGSNSPLHF. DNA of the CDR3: TGTGCCAGCATTTCAGGTTCTAATTCACCCCTCCACTTT. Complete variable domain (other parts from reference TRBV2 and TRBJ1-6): EPEVTQTPSHQVTQMGQEVILRCVPISNHLYFYWYRQILGQKVEFLVSFYNNEISEKSEIFDDQFSVERPDGSNFTLKIRSTKLEDSAMYFCASISGSNSPLHFGNGTRLTVT.